These 20 T cell receptor beta chains originate from one sample sequenced in a study of cytomegalovirus exposure and HLA in healthy donors. With 60 Vbeta and 13 Jbeta primers, the PCR was carried out. The table came from immunoSEQ multiplex PCR; TCRdb's copy has only in-frame clones and leaves some out. The sample includes roughly 51,000 clones, roughly four fifths seen only once; the top ten take about 2.5%. The sequenced material came from PBMCs. The receptors come from a boy aged 5-17 years in good health and CMV-seropositive.

The rearrangement links TRBV10-3 to TRBJ1-1; weak D call: TRBD1 (5 bases). This CDR3 has 15 amino acids. Trimming took off 10 bases at V and 4 bases at J, with 22 bases between the two ends. Looked up from germline, CDR1 is ENHRY and CDR2 is SYGVKD. The CDR3 sequence: CATRDGGKGLTEAFF. The CDR3 DNA reads TGTGCCACCCGAGACGGGGGTAAAGGACTCACTGAAGCTTTCTTT.

This chain uses TRBV10-1 with TRBJ2-7, with TRBD2 matching 7 bases. The V gene's germline CDR1 is WNHNN and CDR2 SYGVQD (reference sequence). CDR3 length: 16 amino acids. With V trimmed by 0 bases and J by 2 bases, 7 bases remained unmatched. The DNA of the CDR3 is TGCGCCAGCAGTGAGTCCCGCCTAGCGGAGCCCTACGAGCAGTACTTC. This translates into CASSESRLAEPYEQYF.

CDR3 protein: CASSSRTGASSYNSPLHF. CDR3 coding DNA: TGCGCCAGCAGCTCACGTACAGGGGCCAGCTCCTATAATTCACCCCTCCACTTT. The chain carries TRBV5-1 and TRBJ1-6; TRBD1 agrees at 7 bases. CDR1 and CDR2 (germline): SGHRS, YFSETQ. The CDR3 is 18 amino acids. Germline trimming cut 3 bases from V and 0 bases from J; bases unmatched to any gene: 9.

This chain joins TRBV6-1 and TRBJ1-2; 7 nucleotides align to TRBD1. The CDR3 has 14 residues. The ends lost 1 base at V and 7 bases at J; junction bases unmatched: 6. Germline V gene lookup returns CDR1 MNHNS and CDR2 SASEGT. Here the CDR3 reads CASSEVDRASGYTF. CDR3 coding DNA: TGTGCCAGCAGTGAAGTTGACAGGGCCAGTGGCTACACCTTC.

The rearrangement links TRBV5-4 to TRBJ1-5; 10 positions agree with TRBD1. With 3 bases clipped from V and 3 bases from J, the junction kept 3 bases outside the gene matches. The CDR3 totals 15 residues. Germline loops: CDR1 SGHNT, CDR2 YYREEE (reference sequence). The CDR3 DNA reads as TGTGCCAGCAGCTACGGGACAGGGGTCAATCAGCCCCAGCATTTT. Amino acid sequence: CASSYGTGVNQPQHF.

The rearrangement uses TRBV6-1 and TRBJ2-7, with D tentatively TRBD2 (5 bases). From germline, CDR1 is MNHNS and CDR2 SASEGT. V shed 7 bases and J shed 5 bases, with 12 bases lying between them. The CDR3 is 12 amino acids. The CDR3 here is CASMMGSHEQYF. The CDR3 DNA is TGTGCCAGCATGATGGGGAGCCACGAGCAGTACTTC.

This chain uses TRBV19 with TRBJ1-1; maybe TRBD1 (5 bases). The V end was cut by 6 bases, the J end by 5 bases, with 16 bases between. From germline, CDR1 is LNHDA and CDR2 SQIVND (reference sequence). The CDR3 runs 14 residues. CDR3 amino acids: CASRSLGVGTEAFF. CDR3 DNA: TGTGCCAGTAGATCCTTAGGGGTTGGGACTGAAGCTTTCTTT. Looking up the rest from reference TRBV19 and TRBJ1-1 gives the full variable domain: DGGITQSPKYLFRKEGQNVTLSCEQNLNHDAMYWYRQDPGQGLRLIYYSQIVNDFQKGDIAEGYSVSREKKESFPLTVTSAQKNPTAFYLCASRSLGVGTEAFFGQGTRLTVV.

The rearrangement uses TRBV7-2 and TRBJ2-1, with TRBD2 matching 11 bases. With 5 bases clipped from V and 4 bases from J, the junction kept 4 bases outside the gene matches. CDR1 SGHTA and CDR2 FQGNSA come from the germline V gene. The CDR3 is made up of 15 amino acids. The CDR3 DNA sequence: TGTGCCAGCAGCCTTACTAGCGGGGGTTACAATGAGCAGTTCTTC. It encodes CASSLTSGGYNEQFF.

The gene calls are TRBV6-1 and TRBJ1-1; D ambiguous. The germline CDR1 and CDR2 sequences are MNHNS and SASEGT. The CDR3 spans 14 residues. The V end lost 8 bases, the J end lost 5 bases, and 18 bases lay between the germline ends. CDR3: CASVNQFRATEAFF. The CDR3, as DNA: TGTGCCAGCGTAAACCAATTTAGAGCAACTGAAGCTTTCTTT.

This rearrangement joins TRBV7-2 to TRBJ1-5; TRBD1 matches at 9 bases. The V gene's germline CDR1 is SGHTA and CDR2 FQGNSA. V lost 5 bases to trimming and J lost 6 bases; unmatched junction nucleotides: 2. The CDR3 runs to 13 residues. The CDR3 DNA follows: TGTGCCAGCAGCGAGGACAGGGGTCAGCCCCAGCATTTT. Amino acid sequence: CASSEDRGQPQHF.

The chain links TRBV7-8 to TRBJ1-1; 9 positions agree with TRBD1. The CDR3 runs 14 residues. The V gene end was trimmed by 8 bases and the J gene end by 5 bases; junction bases not matched to a gene: 9. The germline V gene has CDR1 SGHVS and CDR2 FQNEAQ. The CDR3 DNA reads TGTGCCAGCCGCCTCCGGGACAGGGATACTGAAGCTTTCTTT. Residues: CASRLRDRDTEAFF.

The genes are TRBV9 and TRBJ1-6; the match to TRBD1 covers 7 bases. The germline CDR1 and CDR2 sequences are SGDLS and YYNGEE. The CDR3 runs 14 residues. Germline trimming cut 4 bases from V and 7 bases from J; bases unmatched to any gene: 5. The CDR3 is CASSQGGSNSPLHF. The CDR3 DNA reads TGTGCCAGCAGCCAAGGGGGCAGCAATTCACCCCTCCACTTT.

V is TRBV7-6 and J is TRBJ1-1, with 9 bases identical to TRBD1. The CDR3 has 16 residues. The germline V gene has CDR1 SGHVS and CDR2 FNYEAQ. V dropped 3 bases and J dropped 3; count of bases not matched to a gene: 8. CDR3 in amino acids: CASSFAPGQGDTEAFF. The CDR3, as DNA: TGTGCCAGCAGCTTCGCCCCGGGACAGGGCGACACTGAAGCTTTCTTT.

This clone occurred once. The chain is built from TRBV10-3 and TRBJ2-3, with 10 bases matching TRBD2. The CDR3 sequence is 16 residues long. J was trimmed by 4 bases and V by 6 bases; bases with no gene match: 10. Germline CDR1 and CDR2: ENHRY and SYGVKD. The CDR3 sequence: CAISLTSGVGADTQYF. In nucleotides, the CDR3 is TGTGCCATCAGCCTAACTAGCGGGGTAGGGGCAGATACGCAGTATTTT.

The V call is TRBV7-9, the J call TRBJ2-2, with D perhaps matching TRBD1 (6 bases). CDR3 length: 14 amino acids. Trimming pared 4 bases from V and 6 bases from J, leaving 12 bases between. Germline-derived CDR1 and CDR2 are SEHNR and FQNEAQ (reference sequence). CDR3 nucleotides: TGTGCCAGCAGCTCCCCCAGGGGTCCCGGGGAGCTGTTTTTT. Translation gives CASSSPRGPGELFF.

This CDR3 reads CASSEGRVSIYEQYF. For the CDR3, the DNA is TGCGCCAGCAGTGAGGGTCGGGTGTCAATCTACGAGCAGTACTTC. V and J are TRBV10-2 and TRBJ2-7; D gene ambiguous. The CDR3 has 15 amino acids. CDR1 is WSHSY, CDR2 SAAADI, per germline. The germline V and J ends were trimmed by 2 bases and 3 bases, with 14 bases remaining between them.

This clone has just one count. The chain employs TRBV14 and TRBJ2-6, with D possibly being TRBD2 (5 bases). Looked up from germline, CDR1 is SGHDN and CDR2 is FVKESK. V was pared by 3 bases and J by 2 bases, with 14 bases between. This CDR3 is 17 amino acids long. The CDR3, as DNA: TGTGCCAGCAGCCAGGATCCCTGGAGGACTGGGGCCAACGTCCTGACTTTC. It translates to CASSQDPWRTGANVLTF. Based on the CDR3 plus reference TRBV14 and TRBJ2-6, the full variable domain is EAGVTQFPSHSVIEKGQTVTLRCDPISGHDNLYWYRRVMGKEIKFLLHFVKESKQDESGMPNNRFLAERTGGTYSTLKVQPAELEDSGVYFCASSQDPWRTGANVLTFGAGSRLTVL.

The chain combines TRBV11-2 with TRBJ2-5; no definite D call. V gave up 6 bases and J gave up 5 bases, with 13 bases separating them. The V gene's germline CDR1 is SGHAT and CDR2 FQNNGV. The CDR3 is made up of 13 amino acids. The CDR3 loop is CASSIDSLETQYF. CDR3 DNA: TGTGCCAGCAGTATCGACTCTTTGGAGACCCAGTACTTC.

This sequence joins TRBV4-1 and TRBJ2-4; weak D call: TRBD1 (6 bases). Germline V gene lookup returns CDR1 MGHRA and CDR2 YSYEKL. Trimming shortened V by 0 bases and J by 3 bases, and 9 bases separated the two germline ends. CDR3 length: 15 residues. DNA of the CDR3: TGCGCCAGCAGCCAAGACAGAGGGGGCAAAAACATTCAGTACTTC. This codes for CASSQDRGGKNIQYF.

The chain couples TRBV4-1 to TRBJ2-3; D perhaps matches TRBD1 (6 bases). This CDR3 comprises 16 residues. V was pared by 3 bases and J by 3 bases, with 16 bases between. In germline, CDR1 is MGHRA, CDR2 YSYEKL. The CDR3 reads CASSQTGHQLTDTQYF. In DNA form, the CDR3 reads TGCGCCAGCAGCCAGACGGGACACCAATTAACAGATACGCAGTATTTT.